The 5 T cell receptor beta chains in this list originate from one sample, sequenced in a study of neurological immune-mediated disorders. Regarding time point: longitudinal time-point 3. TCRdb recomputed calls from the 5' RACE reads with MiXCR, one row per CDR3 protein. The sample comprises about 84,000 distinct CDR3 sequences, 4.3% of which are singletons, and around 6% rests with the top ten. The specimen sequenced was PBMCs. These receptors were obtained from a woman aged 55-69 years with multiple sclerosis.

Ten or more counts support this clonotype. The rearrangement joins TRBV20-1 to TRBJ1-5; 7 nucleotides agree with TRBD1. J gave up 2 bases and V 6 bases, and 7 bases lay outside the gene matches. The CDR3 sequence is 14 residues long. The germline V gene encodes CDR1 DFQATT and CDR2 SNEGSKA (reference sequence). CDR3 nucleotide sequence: TGCAGTGCCGCAACAGGGGACCGCAATCAGCCCCAGCATTTT. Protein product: CSAATGDRNQPQHF.

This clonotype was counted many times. In nucleotides, the CDR3 is TGCGCCAGCAGCTTGGTCCCGGGCGCCGGGGAGCTGTTTTTT. It translates to CASSLVPGAGELFF. The chain uses TRBV5-1 and TRBJ2-2; D is undetermined. The CDR3 covers 14 residues. From germline, CDR1 is SGHRS and CDR2 YFSETQ. The ends were cut back, 0 bases at V and 6 bases at J, with 9 bases in the middle.

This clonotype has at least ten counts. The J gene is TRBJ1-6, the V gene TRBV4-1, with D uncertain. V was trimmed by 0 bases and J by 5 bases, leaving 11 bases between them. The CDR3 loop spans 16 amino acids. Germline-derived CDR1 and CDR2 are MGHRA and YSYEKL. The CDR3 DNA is TGCGCCAGCAGCCAAGATAAGGGCAGGAATAATTCACCCCTCCACTTT. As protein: CASSQDKGRNNSPLHF.

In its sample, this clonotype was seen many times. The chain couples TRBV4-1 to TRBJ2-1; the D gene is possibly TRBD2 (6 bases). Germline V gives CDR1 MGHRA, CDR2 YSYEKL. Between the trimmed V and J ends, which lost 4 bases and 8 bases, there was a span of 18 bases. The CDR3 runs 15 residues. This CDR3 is CASSPLLGGVDEQFF. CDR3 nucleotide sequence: TGCGCCAGCAGCCCTCTCCTCGGAGGGGTGGATGAGCAGTTCTTC.

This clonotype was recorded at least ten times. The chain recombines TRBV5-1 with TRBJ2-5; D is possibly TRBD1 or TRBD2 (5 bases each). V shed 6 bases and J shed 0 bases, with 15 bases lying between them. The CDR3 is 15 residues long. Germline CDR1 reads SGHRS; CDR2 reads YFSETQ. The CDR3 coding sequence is TGCGCCAGCAAACAACCAGGGACGGACCAAGAGACCCAGTACTTC. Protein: CASKQPGTDQETQYF.